Presented here are 27 T cell receptor beta chains from one specimen sequenced in a study of CD8 T cells in Susac syndrome. RNA was extracted with the RNeasy kit, and a quantity of about 0.45 to 1 ug was reverse transcribed using random hexamers. A single record per CDR3 protein comes from TCRdb applying MiXCR to the immunoSEQ multiplex PCR reads. Among 160,000 or so distinct CDR3 sequences, 95% were seen once, and the ten largest hold 0.15%. Source material: CD8+ T cells from PBMCs. Receptor source: a human donor with multiple sclerosis.

This chain connects TRBV12-3 or TRBV12-4 to TRBJ1-2; D may be TRBD1 (6 bases). CDR3 size: 14 residues. V dropped 6 bases and J dropped 5 bases, with 16 bases sitting between them. The chain's CDR3 is CASSYSTGTYGYTF. The CDR3 coding sequence is TGTGCCAGCAGCTACTCGACAGGAACATATGGCTACACCTTC.

V and J are TRBV30 and TRBJ1-5; 9 nucleotides line up with TRBD1. Germline V gives CDR1 GTSNPN, CDR2 SVGIG (reference sequence). The CDR3 has 14 residues. The V gene end was trimmed by 1 base and the J gene end by 5 bases; junction bases not matched to a gene: 3. CDR3 sequence (DNA): TGTGCCTGGAGTGCGGGGACAGGGTATCAGCCCCAGCATTTT. Residues: CAWSAGTGYQPQHF.

This clonotype appeared once. Here the CDR3 DNA reads TGTGCCAGCAGCGTAGCCTACGGGAGCTCCACAGATACGCAGTATTTT. Translating gives CASSVAYGSSTDTQYF. The V gene is TRBV9, the J gene TRBJ2-3; tentatively, D is TRBD2 (6 bases). V lost 0 bases, J lost 2 bases, and 13 bases lay in between. CDR1 is SGDLS, CDR2 YYNGEE, per germline. This CDR3 is 16 amino acids long.

The chain carries TRBV28 and TRBJ1-6; D may be TRBD1 (5 bases). Germline CDR1 and CDR2: MDHEN and SYDVKM. The germline V and J ends were trimmed by 4 bases and 10 bases, with 26 bases remaining between them. The CDR3 has 18 residues. CDR3 nucleotide sequence: TGTGCCAGCAGTTCAGCGCCCCCTGCGCAGGGAGGCATCTCACCCCTCCACTTT. Its protein is CASSSAPPAQGGISPLHF.

This sequence joins TRBV12-3 or TRBV12-4 and TRBJ1-1; D call uncertain. The ends were cut back, 6 bases at V and 6 bases at J, with 11 bases in the middle. This CDR3 comprises 12 residues. The CDR3: CASSLMGSEAFF. CDR3 nucleotide sequence: TGTGCCAGCAGCCTGATGGGTTCTGAAGCTTTCTTT.

This clonotype was seen a few times. The rearrangement joins TRBV2 to TRBJ2-1, with TRBD2 as a possible D gene (6 bases). There are 15 residues in the CDR3. The V end was cut by 6 bases, the J end by 1 base, with 13 bases between. From germline, CDR1 is SNHLY and CDR2 FYNNEI. CDR3 residues: CASRPGGGSYNEQFF. The CDR3 nucleotides read TGTGCCAGCAGGCCCGGGGGTGGGTCCTACAATGAGCAGTTCTTC.

V usage is TRBV12-3 or TRBV12-4 and J usage is TRBJ2-5; D gene uncertain. V was pared by 7 bases and J by 1 base, with 16 bases between. The CDR3 is 15 amino acids. The DNA of the CDR3 is TGTGCCAGCACCGACGAGAATCGGTTCCAAGAGACCCAGTACTTC. Translated: CASTDENRFQETQYF.

The DNA of the CDR3 is TGTGCCAGCAGCATCGACAACTACAATGAGCAGTTCTTC. Amino acid sequence: CASSIDNYNEQFF. The V and J genes are TRBV6-1 and TRBJ2-1; D uncertain. Trimming cost V 6 bases and J 3 bases, with 9 bases left between them. This CDR3 has 13 amino acids. The germline gives CDR1 MNHNS, CDR2 SASEGT.

The chain links TRBV29-1 to TRBJ2-1; unclear D gene. Germline loops: CDR1 SQVTM, CDR2 ANQGSEA. The CDR3 totals 14 residues. The CDR3 here is CGSAGPTAYNEQFF. CDR3 nucleotides: TGCGGCTCAGCCGGGCCGACGGCCTACAATGAGCAGTTCTTC.

The J gene is TRBJ2-5, the V gene TRBV9, with TRBD2 matching over 13 bases. Trimming removed 3 bases from V and 0 bases from J; junction bases left unmatched: 5. The CDR3 consists of 17 residues. Per the germline V gene, CDR1 is SGDLS and CDR2 is YYNGEE. CDR3 in amino acids: CASSGRGTSGDQETQYF. For the CDR3, the DNA is TGTGCCAGCAGCGGTAGAGGGACTAGCGGGGACCAAGAGACCCAGTACTTC.

This clonotype was seen only once. The rearrangement links TRBV12-3 or TRBV12-4 to TRBJ2-7, with 11 nucleotides matching TRBD2. CDR3 length: 14 residues. V lost 3 bases to trimming and J lost 4 bases; unmatched junction nucleotides: 2. CDR3 nucleotides: TGTGCCAGCAGTTTTGGGACTAGCGGATACGAGCAGTACTTC. It translates to CASSFGTSGYEQYF.

The chain combines TRBV15 with TRBJ1-6; weak D call: TRBD1 (6 bases). This CDR3 region has 16 residues. V was clipped by 0 bases and J by 6 bases, with 12 bases between them. CDR1 and CDR2 from the germline V gene are LNHNV and YYDKDF (reference sequence). Here the CDR3 reads CATSRDRIRGNSPLHF. The CDR3 DNA sequence: TGTGCCACCAGCAGAGATCGAATCAGGGGTAATTCACCCCTCCACTTT.

The chain links TRBV4-2 to TRBJ2-3; D may be TRBD2 (5 bases). Trimming left V 3 bases short and J 3 bases short, with 19 bases between. Germline assignment: CDR1 LGHNA and CDR2 YNFKEQ. The CDR3 is 17 amino acids. CDR3 region: CASSQTRRRGLTDTQYF. In DNA form, the CDR3 reads TGTGCCAGCAGCCAGACCCGTCGTCGGGGTTTAACAGATACGCAGTATTTT.

This chain connects TRBV5-6 to TRBJ1-5; D is possibly TRBD1 (5 bases). CDR3 length equals 13 residues. Trimming removed 3 bases at V and 6 bases at J, with 10 bases between. CDR1 and CDR2 (germline): SGHDT, YYEEEE. CDR3 sequence (DNA): TGTGCCAGCAGCTCGGGGGGTTTTCAGCCCCAGCATTTT. Its translation: CASSSGGFQPQHF.

This rearrangement joins TRBV20-1 to TRBJ2-5; D perhaps matches TRBD2 (6 bases). This CDR3 has 13 residues. Trimming took 3 bases from V and 5 from J, leaving 13 bases between them. CDR1 is DFQATT and CDR2 is SNEGSKA in the germline V gene (reference sequence). The CDR3 reads CSARETSGETQYF. CDR3 nucleotides: TGCAGTGCTAGGGAGACTAGTGGCGAGACCCAGTACTTC.

This clonotype was observed once. J is TRBJ2-2 and V is TRBV12-3 or TRBV12-4, with 7 bases lining up with TRBD2. V shed 5 bases, J shed 5 bases, and the junction held 5 bases outside the gene matches. This CDR3 spans 14 amino acids. CDR3 protein: CASSPGRVTGELFF. The CDR3 nucleotides are TGTGCCAGCAGTCCGGGGAGGGTAACCGGGGAGCTGTTTTTT.

The chain has TRBV29-1 and TRBJ1-2, with TRBD1 matching 10 bases. Per the germline V gene, CDR1 is SQVTM and CDR2 is ANQGSEA. This CDR3 has 11 amino acids. Trimming at V came to 7 bases and at J to 6 bases, leaving 2 bases not matched to a gene. CDR3 coding DNA: TGCAGCGCGACAGGGGGCAATGGCTACACCTTC. Amino acids: CSATGGNGYTF.

The rearrangement joins TRBV27 to TRBJ1-2, with D maybe TRBD1 (5 bases). This CDR3 is built from 13 residues. Germline CDR1 MNHEY, CDR2 SMNVEV (reference sequence). V was trimmed by 6 bases and J by 3 bases, leaving 11 bases between them. The DNA of the CDR3 is TGTGCCAGCAGGCCCGGGGGTCACTATGGCTACACCTTC. Amino acid sequence: CASRPGGHYGYTF.

The chain recombines TRBV30 with TRBJ1-5; no definite D call. Germline CDR1 reads GTSNPN; CDR2 reads SVGIG (reference sequence). The CDR3 has 13 residues. Trimming took 0 bases from V and 4 from J, leaving 7 bases between them. Here the CDR3 DNA reads TGTGCCTGGAGTGTACTGGGGAATCAGCCCCAGCATTTT. Protein product: CAWSVLGNQPQHF.

The rearrangement joins TRBV29-1 to TRBJ2-1; possibly TRBD1 for D (5 bases). The CDR3 sequence is 16 residues long. V lost 5 bases and J 3 bases, leaving 20 bases between the germline ends. CDR1 is SQVTM and CDR2 is ANQGSEA in the germline V gene. In DNA form, the CDR3 reads TGCAGCGTTTTGCCACCCGACAGAGCCAACTACAATGAGCAGTTCTTC. Amino acid sequence: CSVLPPDRANYNEQFF.

The chain is built from TRBV6-5 and TRBJ1-1, with a tentative D call TRBD1 (5 bases). This CDR3 has 14 residues. The V end was cut by 0 bases, the J end by 5 bases, with 10 bases between. Germline-derived CDR1 and CDR2 are MNHEY and SVGAGI. This CDR3 is CASSYSQGGTEAFF. For the CDR3, the DNA is TGTGCCAGCAGTTACTCTCAGGGAGGAACTGAAGCTTTCTTT.

This clonotype was recorded only once. This chain uses TRBV27 with TRBJ2-1, with TRBD1 identical over 8 bases. The CDR3 has 16 amino acids. The ends lost 5 bases at V and 8 bases at J; junction bases unmatched: 14. The germline CDR1 and CDR2 sequences are MNHEY and SMNVEV (reference sequence). The CDR3 DNA reads as TGTGCCAGCAGTCCCCTGCCCGGACAGGGAAGCGATGAGCAGTTCTTC. Its translation: CASSPLPGQGSDEQFF.

This chain links TRBV14 with TRBJ2-5; D may be TRBD1 or TRBD2 (5 bases each). Trimming removed 4 bases at V and 6 bases at J, with 15 bases between. Germline CDR1 reads SGHDN; CDR2 reads FVKESK. The CDR3 has 14 residues. Here the CDR3 reads CASSPFVGEKTQYF. CDR3 in DNA: TGTGCCAGCAGCCCTTTCGTGGGGGAAAAGACCCAGTACTTC. Full variable domain (rest looked up from reference TRBV14 and TRBJ2-5): EAGVTQFPSHSVIEKGQTVTLRCDPISGHDNLYWYRRVMGKEIKFLLHFVKESKQDESGMPNNRFLAERTGGTYSTLKVQPAELEDSGVYFCASSPFVGEKTQYFGPGTRLLVL.

The chain couples TRBV20-1 to TRBJ2-7, with 9 bases fitting TRBD1. Germline V gene lookup returns CDR1 DFQATT and CDR2 SNEGSKA (reference sequence). The CDR3 runs to 14 residues. The chain's CDR3 is CRRALDRGSGEQYF. CDR3 sequence (DNA): TGCAGACGGGCTTTGGACAGGGGATCAGGGGAGCAGTACTTC.

J is TRBJ1-3 and V is TRBV20-1; TRBD1 agrees at 9 bases. The CDR3 is 14 residues long. The germline V gene has CDR1 DFQATT and CDR2 SNEGSKA (reference sequence). Germline trimming cut 6 bases from V and 0 bases from J; bases unmatched to any gene: 3. CDR3 protein: CSAPDRGSGNTIYF. In DNA form, the CDR3 reads TGCAGTGCACCGGACAGGGGCTCTGGAAACACCATATATTTT.

This chain links TRBV30 with TRBJ1-1, with D perhaps TRBD1 (5 bases). V was shortened by 4 bases and J by 5 bases, with 11 bases between the two germline ends. This CDR3 is built from 12 residues. CDR1 is GTSNPN, CDR2 SVGIG, per germline (reference sequence). CDR3 amino acids: CAWNPGGTEAFF. CDR3 nucleotide sequence: TGTGCCTGGAATCCCGGGGGGACTGAAGCTTTCTTT.

The chain carries TRBV18 and TRBJ2-5, with D possibly being TRBD1 (5 bases). V lost 3 bases, J lost 2 bases, and 7 bases lay in between. CDR1 and CDR2 from the germline V gene are KGHSH and LQKENI. The length of the CDR3 is 13 residues. The CDR3 reads CASSPRQQETQYF. The CDR3 nucleotides read TGTGCCAGCTCACCTCGACAGCAAGAGACCCAGTACTTC.